Sequencing of this TCR beta chain was carried out in a study of T cells in Graves' hyperthyroidism and ophthalmopathy. Turning to the study itself: Peripheral blood specimens were obtained at initial diagnosis, prior to any treatment. General study points: Stable hyperthyroidism and ophthalmopathy were separated using 13 V-J signatures.

For this clonotype: The antigen is not known.

Trimming pared 3 bases from V and 1 base from J, leaving 19 bases between. This CDR3 region has 18 residues. Germline CDR1 LGHNA, CDR2 YNFKEQ. PBMCs were collected from an approximately 9.2 ml volume of fresh peripheral blood. What was amplified from RNA transcripts were TCR beta CDR3 regions. Using the HTBI primer set, a first-round RT-PCR was run on the TCR CDR3. TCRdb fed the multiplex PCR reads into MiXCR, producing one record per CDR3 protein. The sample includes some 210,000 distinct CDR3 sequences, 15% to 20% of them seen just once. The V call is TRBV4-2, the J call TRBJ1-3; D is ambiguous. The sample taken for sequencing was blood. The source of this sequence is a man aged 50-60 years with Graves' hyperthyroidism. The CDR3 DNA reads TGTGCCAGCAGCCAGGCCGTTTGGGAGGAGGCGTCTGGAAACACCATATATTTT. Protein product: CASSQAVWEEASGNTIYF.